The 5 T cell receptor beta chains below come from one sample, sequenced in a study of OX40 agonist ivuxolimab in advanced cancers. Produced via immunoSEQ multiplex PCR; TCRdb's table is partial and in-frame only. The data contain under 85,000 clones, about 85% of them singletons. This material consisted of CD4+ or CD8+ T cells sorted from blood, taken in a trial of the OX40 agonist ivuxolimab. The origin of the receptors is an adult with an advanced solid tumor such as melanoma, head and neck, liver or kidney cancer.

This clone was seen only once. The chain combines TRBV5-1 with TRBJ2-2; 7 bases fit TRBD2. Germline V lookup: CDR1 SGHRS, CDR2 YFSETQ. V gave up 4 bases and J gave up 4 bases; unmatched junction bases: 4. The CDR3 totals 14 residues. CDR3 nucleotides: TGCGCCAGCAGCACTAGCGCCCTCACCGGGGAGCTGTTTTTT. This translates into CASSTSALTGELFF. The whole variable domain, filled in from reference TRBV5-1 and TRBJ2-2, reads KAGVTQTPRYLIKTRGQQVTLSCSPISGHRSVSWYQQTPGQGLQFLFEYFSETQRNKGNFPGRFSGRQFSNSRSEMNVSTLELGDSALYLCASSTSALTGELFFGEGSRLTVL.

In DNA, the CDR3 is TGCGCCAGCAGCCAAGATCGGGGCAACACTGAAGCTTTCTTT. Translating gives CASSQDRGNTEAFF. V is TRBV4-3 and J is TRBJ1-1, with TRBD1 as a possible D gene (5 bases). The germline V and J ends were trimmed by 0 bases and 2 bases, with 7 bases remaining between them. CDR1 and CDR2 (germline): LGHNA, YSLEER. CDR3 size: 14 residues.

CDR3 DNA: TGTGCCACAACCAGGGACCGCTCCTACAATGAGCAGTTCTTC. Translating gives CATTRDRSYNEQFF. The J gene is TRBJ2-1, the V gene TRBV7-2; the D gene could be TRBD1 or TRBD2 (5 bases each). CDR1 and CDR2 (germline): SGHTA, FQGNSA. Trimming removed 10 bases at V and 0 bases at J, with 13 bases between. The CDR3 is 14 residues long.

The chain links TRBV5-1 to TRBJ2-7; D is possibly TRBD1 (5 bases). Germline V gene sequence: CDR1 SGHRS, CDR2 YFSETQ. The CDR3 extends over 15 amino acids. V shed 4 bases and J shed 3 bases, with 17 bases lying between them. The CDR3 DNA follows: TGCGCCAGCAGCCCTAGGGTAGGGGTCGGCTACGAGCAGTACTTC. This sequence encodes CASSPRVGVGYEQYF.

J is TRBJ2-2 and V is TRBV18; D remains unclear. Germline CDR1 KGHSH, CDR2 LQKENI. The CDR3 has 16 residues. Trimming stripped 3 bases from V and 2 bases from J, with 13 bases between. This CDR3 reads CASSPARLSNTGELFF. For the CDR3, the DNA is TGTGCCAGCTCACCCGCCAGACTGAGTAACACCGGGGAGCTGTTTTTT.